This T cell receptor beta chain is drawn from a study of T-cell reconstitution after alpha-beta-depleted transplantation in children. Germline assignment: CDR1 GTSNPN and CDR2 SVGIG (reference sequence). The CDR3 consists of 14 residues. The V segment lost 5 bases and the J segment 1 base; nucleotides outside the gene matches: 4. This clonotype has only a few counts. Its antigen is unidentified. Unique molecular identifiers were incorporated into the prepared TCRbeta library. TCRdb called the PCR reads again in MiXCR, with one record for every CDR3 protein. The data contain about a million distinct CDR3 sequences, about 29% of them seen just once; the ten biggest clones take up about 28%. Study results and limitations: Elevated TCRbeta diversity at day 60 was traced, in some patients, to surviving recipient T cells and thymic progenitors. Fresh T-cell production supplied most of the T-cell counts and diversity seen one year after transplant. Expanded clones from the graft, numbering several hundred, reportedly supplied alpha-beta T cells about two months after transplant.

This TCR came from a boy under two years old who had a stem cell transplant for SCID, so the T cells may come from the graft donor. Source: PBMCs, mostly from graft donor cells, taken 360 days after TCRalphabeta/CD19-depleted stem cell transplant. The chain combines TRBV30 with TRBJ2-7; TRBD1 matches at 11 bases. The CDR3 nucleotides read TGTGCCTGGGCGGGACAGGGGGTTTCCTACGAGCAGTACTTC. Its protein is CAWAGQGVSYEQYF.